This T cell receptor (beta chain) was recorded in a study of shared clonotypes between healthy human individuals. Overall study findings and caveats: The study drew on few donors, limiting represented genetic and exposure-history diversity. A handful of donors held roughly 5% of naive CD4 clonotypes in common.

Clones were read by immunoSEQ multiplex PCR, and TCRdb kept only the in-frame ones, dropping some. The table lists roughly 400,000 clones, approximately 97% of them singletons. As to this clone: Its antigen is unknown.

CD45RO+ cells joined CCR7-negative CD45RA+ TemRA cells to form CD8 memory. Sequencing was done on a sample of memory CD8+ T cells sorted from blood. This sample's subset: CD45RO+ cells pooled with CCR7-negative TemRA cells. The receptor was derived from a man aged 25-40 years in good health.

In DNA form, the CDR3 reads TGTGCCAGCAGACAGGGGGGTGAAAAACTGTTTTTT. The encoded protein is CASRQGGEKLFF. The chain uses TRBV27 and TRBJ1-4, with TRBD1 matching over 8 bases. The CDR3 length is 12 residues. CDR1 is MNHEY, CDR2 SMNVEV, per germline (reference sequence). J lost 7 bases, V lost 6 bases, and 1 base had no gene match.